This TCR beta chain was identified in a study of Ad26.COV2.S vaccination and SARS-CoV-2 variants. Germline CDR1 is MGHRA and CDR2 is YSYEKL. The CDR3 length is 15 residues. The V segment lost 5 bases and the J segment 5 bases; nucleotides outside the gene matches: 11. Sample treatment: roughly 18 received Ad26.COV2.S at low or high dose, single or two shots; 5 received placebo; per-sample allocation not given. It was on day 63 after the first vaccine or placebo injection that samples were taken. Clones were sequenced by immunoSEQ multiplex PCR, and TCRdb holds only the in-frame ones, with some missing. This sample yields 400,000 or so clones, of which approximately 91% are seen a single time; roughly 3.5% belongs to the top ten.

The J gene is TRBJ1-2, the V gene TRBV4-1; 7 positions match TRBD1. The receptor comes from a person between 18 and 65 years old who received the Ad26.COV2.S COVID-19 vaccine or a placebo. The sample was peripheral blood, taken in a trial of Ad26.COV2.S vaccine versus placebo. The CDR3 DNA reads TGCGCCAGCAGCTCCCAGGAGGGGGCAAGGTATGGCTACACCTTC. Residues: CASSSQEGARYGYTF.